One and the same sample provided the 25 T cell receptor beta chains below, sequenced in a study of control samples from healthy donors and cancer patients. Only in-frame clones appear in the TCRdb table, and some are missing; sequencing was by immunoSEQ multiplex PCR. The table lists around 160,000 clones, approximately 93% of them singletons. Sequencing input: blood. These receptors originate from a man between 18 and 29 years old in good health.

The CDR3 sequence: CASSLGQGAYEQYF. CDR3 sequence (DNA): TGTGCCAGCAGCTTGGGACAGGGGGCCTACGAGCAGTACTTC. V and J are TRBV5-6 and TRBJ2-7; 9 bases map to TRBD1. V shed 0 bases and J 2 bases; nucleotides not matched to a gene: 0. The length of the CDR3 is 14 residues. CDR1 and CDR2 (germline): SGHDT, YYEEEE.

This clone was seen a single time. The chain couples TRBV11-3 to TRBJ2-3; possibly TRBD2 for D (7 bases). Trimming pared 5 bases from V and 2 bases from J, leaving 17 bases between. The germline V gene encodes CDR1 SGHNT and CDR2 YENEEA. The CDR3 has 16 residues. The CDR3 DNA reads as TGTGCCAGCAGCAAACGGGGGGCCAAGGACACAGATACGCAGTATTTT. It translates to CASSKRGAKDTDTQYF.

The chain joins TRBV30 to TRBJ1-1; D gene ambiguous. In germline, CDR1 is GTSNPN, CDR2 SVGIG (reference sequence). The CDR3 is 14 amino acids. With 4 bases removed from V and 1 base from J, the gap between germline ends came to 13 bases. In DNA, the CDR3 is TGTGCCTGGAAATGGTACAGCTCGAACACTGAAGCTTTCTTT. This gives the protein CAWKWYSSNTEAFF.

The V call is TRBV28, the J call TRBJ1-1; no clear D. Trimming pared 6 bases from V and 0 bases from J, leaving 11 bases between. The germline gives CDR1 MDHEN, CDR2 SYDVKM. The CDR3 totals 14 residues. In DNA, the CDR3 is TGTGCCAGCAGCCATTATAACATGAACACTGAAGCTTTCTTT. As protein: CASSHYNMNTEAFF.

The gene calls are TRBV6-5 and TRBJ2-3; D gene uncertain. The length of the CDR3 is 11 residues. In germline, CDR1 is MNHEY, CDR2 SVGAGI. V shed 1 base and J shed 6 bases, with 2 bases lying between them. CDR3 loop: CASSYFDTQYF. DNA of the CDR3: TGTGCCAGCAGTTACTTCGATACGCAGTATTTT.

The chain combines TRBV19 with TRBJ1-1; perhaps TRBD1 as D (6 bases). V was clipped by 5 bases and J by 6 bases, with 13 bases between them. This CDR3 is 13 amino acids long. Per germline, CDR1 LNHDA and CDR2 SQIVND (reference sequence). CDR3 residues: CASSSGVGAEAFF. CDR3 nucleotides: TGTGCCAGTAGTTCAGGGGTAGGCGCTGAAGCTTTCTTT. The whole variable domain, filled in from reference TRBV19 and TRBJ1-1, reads DGGITQSPKYLFRKEGQNVTLSCEQNLNHDAMYWYRQDPGQGLRLIYYSQIVNDFQKGDIAEGYSVSREKKESFPLTVTSAQKNPTAFYLCASSSGVGAEAFFGQGTRLTVV.

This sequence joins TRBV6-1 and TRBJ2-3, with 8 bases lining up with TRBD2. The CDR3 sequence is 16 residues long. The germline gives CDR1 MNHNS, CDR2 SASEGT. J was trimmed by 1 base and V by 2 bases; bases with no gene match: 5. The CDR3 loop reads CASSESRGGGTDTQYF. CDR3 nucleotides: TGTGCCAGCAGTGAATCTCGGGGGGGCGGCACAGATACGCAGTATTTT.

CDR3 DNA: TGTGCCAGCAGCAGTATACAGGGGCCGGGGGAGCAGTACTTC. It codes for CASSSIQGPGEQYF. The chain joins TRBV6-5 to TRBJ2-7; TRBD1 agrees at 7 bases. This CDR3 comprises 14 residues. Trimming removed 6 bases from V and 7 bases from J; junction bases left unmatched: 12. Germline V CDR1 and CDR2: MNHEY, SVGAGI.

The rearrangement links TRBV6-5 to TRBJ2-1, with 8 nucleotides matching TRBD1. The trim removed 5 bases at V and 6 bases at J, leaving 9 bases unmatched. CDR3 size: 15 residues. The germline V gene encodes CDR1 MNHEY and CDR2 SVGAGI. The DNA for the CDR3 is TGTGCCAGCAGTAACGACAGGGGCGGGTTCAATGAGCAGTTCTTC. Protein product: CASSNDRGGFNEQFF.

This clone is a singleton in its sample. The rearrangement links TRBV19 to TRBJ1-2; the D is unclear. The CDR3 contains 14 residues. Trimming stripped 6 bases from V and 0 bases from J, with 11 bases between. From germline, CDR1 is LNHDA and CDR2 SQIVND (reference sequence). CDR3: CASSPPGPNYGYTF. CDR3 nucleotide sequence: TGTGCCAGTAGCCCTCCAGGTCCTAACTATGGCTACACCTTC.

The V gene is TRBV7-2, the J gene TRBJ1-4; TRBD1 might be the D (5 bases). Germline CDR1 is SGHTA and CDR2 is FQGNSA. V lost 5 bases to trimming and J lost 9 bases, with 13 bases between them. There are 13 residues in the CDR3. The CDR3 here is CASSVQGGQKLFF. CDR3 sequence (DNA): TGTGCCAGCAGCGTTCAGGGAGGGCAAAAACTGTTTTTT.

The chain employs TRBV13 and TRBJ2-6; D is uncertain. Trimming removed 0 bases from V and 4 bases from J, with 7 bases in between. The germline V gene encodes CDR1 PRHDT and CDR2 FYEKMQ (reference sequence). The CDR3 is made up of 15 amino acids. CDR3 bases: TGTGCCAGCAGCTTAGGGGGCAAGGGGGCCAACGTCCTGACTTTC. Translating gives CASSLGGKGANVLTF. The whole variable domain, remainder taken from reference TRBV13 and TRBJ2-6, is AAGVIQSPRHLIKEKRETATLKCYPIPRHDTVYWYQQGPGQDPQFLISFYEKMQSDKGSIPDRFSAQQFSDYHSELNMSSLELGDSALYFCASSLGGKGANVLTFGAGSRLTVL.

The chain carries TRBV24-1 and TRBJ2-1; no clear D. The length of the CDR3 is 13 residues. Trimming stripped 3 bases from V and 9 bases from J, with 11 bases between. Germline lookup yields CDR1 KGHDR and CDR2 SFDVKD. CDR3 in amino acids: CATSDPDLGEQFF. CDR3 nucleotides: TGTGCCACCAGTGATCCCGACCTTGGTGAGCAGTTCTTC.

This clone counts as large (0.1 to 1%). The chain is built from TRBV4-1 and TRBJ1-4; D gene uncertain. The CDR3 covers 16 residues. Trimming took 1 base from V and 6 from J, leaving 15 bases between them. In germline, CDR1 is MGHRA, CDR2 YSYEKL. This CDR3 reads CASSQAPMVFDEKLFF. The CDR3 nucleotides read TGCGCCAGCAGCCAAGCACCGATGGTGTTCGATGAAAAACTGTTTTTT.

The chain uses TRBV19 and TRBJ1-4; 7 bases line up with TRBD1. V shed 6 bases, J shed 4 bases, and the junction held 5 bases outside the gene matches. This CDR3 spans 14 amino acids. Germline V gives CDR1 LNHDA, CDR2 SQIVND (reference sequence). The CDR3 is CASSPGQHNEKLFF. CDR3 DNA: TGTGCCAGTAGCCCGGGACAGCATAATGAAAAACTGTTTTTT.

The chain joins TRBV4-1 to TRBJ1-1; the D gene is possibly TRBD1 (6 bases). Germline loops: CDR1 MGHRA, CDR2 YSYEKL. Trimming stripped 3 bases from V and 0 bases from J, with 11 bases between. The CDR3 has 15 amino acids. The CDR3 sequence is CASSQGGGMNTEAFF. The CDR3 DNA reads TGCGCCAGCAGCCAGGGAGGGGGGATGAACACTGAAGCTTTCTTT.

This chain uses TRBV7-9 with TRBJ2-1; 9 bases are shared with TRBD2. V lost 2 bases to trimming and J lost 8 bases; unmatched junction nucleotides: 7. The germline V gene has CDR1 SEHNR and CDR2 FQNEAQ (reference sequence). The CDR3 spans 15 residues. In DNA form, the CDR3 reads TGTGCCAGCAGCTTATCGGCGGGGGGGCATGATGAGCAGTTCTTC. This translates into CASSLSAGGHDEQFF.

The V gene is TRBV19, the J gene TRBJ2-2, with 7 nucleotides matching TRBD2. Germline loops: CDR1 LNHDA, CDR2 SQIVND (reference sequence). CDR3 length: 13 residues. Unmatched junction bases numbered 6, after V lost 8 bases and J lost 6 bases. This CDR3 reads CASSSGGAGELFF. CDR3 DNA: TGTGCCAGTTCCTCTGGGGGGGCCGGGGAGCTGTTTTTT.

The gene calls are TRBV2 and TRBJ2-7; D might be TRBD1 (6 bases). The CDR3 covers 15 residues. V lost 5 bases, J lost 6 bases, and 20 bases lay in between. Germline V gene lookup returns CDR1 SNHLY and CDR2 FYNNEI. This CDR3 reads CASSPIDRSPGEQYF. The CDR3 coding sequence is TGTGCCAGCAGTCCCATCGACAGGTCCCCCGGCGAGCAGTACTTC.

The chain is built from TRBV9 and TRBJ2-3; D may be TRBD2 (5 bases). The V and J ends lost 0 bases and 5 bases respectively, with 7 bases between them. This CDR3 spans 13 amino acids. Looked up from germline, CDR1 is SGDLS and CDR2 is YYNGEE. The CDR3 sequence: CASSVDEGDTQYF. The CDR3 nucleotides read TGTGCCAGCAGCGTAGACGAGGGAGATACGCAGTATTTT.

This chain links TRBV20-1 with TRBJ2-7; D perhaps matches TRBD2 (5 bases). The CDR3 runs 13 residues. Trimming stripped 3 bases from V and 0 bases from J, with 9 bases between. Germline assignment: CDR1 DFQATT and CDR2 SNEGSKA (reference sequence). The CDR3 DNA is TGCAGTGCTAGTGGGAGCCGCTCCTACGAGCAGTACTTC. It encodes CSASGSRSYEQYF.

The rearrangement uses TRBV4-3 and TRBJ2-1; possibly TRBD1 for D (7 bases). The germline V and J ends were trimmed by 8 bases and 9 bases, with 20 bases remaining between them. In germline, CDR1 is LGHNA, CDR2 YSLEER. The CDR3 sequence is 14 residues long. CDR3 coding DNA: TGCGCCAGCGGCTCGATGACAGGGCGGGGTGAGCAGTTCTTC. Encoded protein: CASGSMTGRGEQFF.

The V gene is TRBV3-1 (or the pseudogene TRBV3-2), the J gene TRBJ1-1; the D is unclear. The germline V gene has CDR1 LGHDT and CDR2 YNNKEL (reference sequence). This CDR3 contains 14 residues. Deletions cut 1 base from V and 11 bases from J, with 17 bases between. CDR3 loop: CASSQVVGSDSAFF. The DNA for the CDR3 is TGTGCCAGCAGCCAAGTGGTTGGGTCCGACTCGGCTTTCTTT.

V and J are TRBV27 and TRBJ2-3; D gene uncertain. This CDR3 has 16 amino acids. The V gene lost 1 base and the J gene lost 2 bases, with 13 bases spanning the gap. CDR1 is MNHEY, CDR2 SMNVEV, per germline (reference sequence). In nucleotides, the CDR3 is TGTGCCAGCAGTTTATTACCCGGCAGTTACACAGATACGCAGTATTTT. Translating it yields CASSLLPGSYTDTQYF.

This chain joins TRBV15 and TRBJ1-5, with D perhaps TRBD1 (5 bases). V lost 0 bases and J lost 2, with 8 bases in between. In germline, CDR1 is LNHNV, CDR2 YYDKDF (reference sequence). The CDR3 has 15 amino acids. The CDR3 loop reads CATSRELGGNQPQHF. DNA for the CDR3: TGTGCCACCAGCAGAGAATTAGGGGGCAATCAGCCCCAGCATTTT.